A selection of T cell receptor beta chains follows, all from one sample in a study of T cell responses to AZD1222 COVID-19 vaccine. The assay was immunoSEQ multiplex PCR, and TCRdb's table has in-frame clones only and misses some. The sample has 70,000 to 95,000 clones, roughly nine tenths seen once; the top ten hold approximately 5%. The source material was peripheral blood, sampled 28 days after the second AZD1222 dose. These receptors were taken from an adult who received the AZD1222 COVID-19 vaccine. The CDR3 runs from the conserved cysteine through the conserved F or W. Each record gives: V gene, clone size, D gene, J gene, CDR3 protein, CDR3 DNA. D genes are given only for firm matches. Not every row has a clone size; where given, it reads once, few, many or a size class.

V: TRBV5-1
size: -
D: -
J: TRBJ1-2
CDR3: CASSQAAGDYGYTF
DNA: TGCGCCAGCAGCCAGGCCGCCGGGGACTATGGCTACACCTTC

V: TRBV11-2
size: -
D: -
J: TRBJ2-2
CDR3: CASSTQGAGELFF
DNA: TGTGCCAGCAGCACACAGGGAGCCGGGGAGCTGTTTTTT

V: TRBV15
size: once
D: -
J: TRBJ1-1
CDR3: CATSRGDTSIAFF
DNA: TGTGCCACCAGCAGGGGGGACACCTCAATAGCTTTCTTT

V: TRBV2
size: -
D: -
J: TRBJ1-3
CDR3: CAGAGQTKNTIYF
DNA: TGTGCCGGGGCGGGGCAGACGAAAAACACCATATATTTT

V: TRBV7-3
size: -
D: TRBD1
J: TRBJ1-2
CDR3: CASSQSGGRDYGYTF
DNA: TGTGCCAGCAGCCAATCAGGGGGCCGAGACTATGGCTACACCTTC

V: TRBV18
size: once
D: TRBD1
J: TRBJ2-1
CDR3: CASSPPGQPNEQFF
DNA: TGTGCCAGCTCACCTCCGGGACAGCCCAATGAGCAGTTCTTC

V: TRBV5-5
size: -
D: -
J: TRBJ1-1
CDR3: CASSLVQTNTEAFF
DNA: TGTGCCAGCAGCTTGGTGCAGACGAACACTGAAGCTTTCTTT

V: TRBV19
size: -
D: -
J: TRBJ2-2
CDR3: CASSITVTGELFF
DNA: TGTGCCAGTAGTATAACTGTAACCGGGGAGCTGTTTTTT

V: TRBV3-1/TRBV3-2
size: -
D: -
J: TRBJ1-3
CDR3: CASSQGAPGGPGNTIYF
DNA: TGTGCCAGCAGCCAAGGGGCGCCTGGGGGTCCTGGAAACACCATATATTTT

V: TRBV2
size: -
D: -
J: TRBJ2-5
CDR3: CASSEVETQYF
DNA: TGTGCCAGCAGTGAAGTAGAGACCCAGTACTTC

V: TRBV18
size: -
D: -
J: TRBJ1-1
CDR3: CASSPGQVNTEAFF
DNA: TGTGCCAGCTCACCTGGCCAGGTGAACACTGAAGCTTTCTTT

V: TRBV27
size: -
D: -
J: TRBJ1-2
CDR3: CASSRQGSFPRGGYTF
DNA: TGTGCCAGCAGCCGACAAGGGTCCTTTCCTAGAGGCGGCTACACCTTC

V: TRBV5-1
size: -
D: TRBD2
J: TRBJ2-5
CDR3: CASSLVSGGPFRETQYF
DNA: TGCGCCAGCAGCTTGGTTAGCGGGGGGCCCTTCCGGGAGACCCAGTACTTC

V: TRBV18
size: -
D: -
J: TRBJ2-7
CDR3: CASSNAVGTYEQYF
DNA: TGTGCCAGCTCTAACGCGGTCGGAACCTACGAGCAGTACTTC

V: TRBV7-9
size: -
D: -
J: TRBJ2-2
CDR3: CASSFFPNTGELFF
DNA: TGTGCCAGCAGCTTCTTTCCGAACACCGGGGAGCTGTTTTTT

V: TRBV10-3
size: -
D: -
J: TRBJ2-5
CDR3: CAISLQGRETQYF
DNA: TGTGCCATCAGTTTACAGGGGAGGGAGACCCAGTACTTC

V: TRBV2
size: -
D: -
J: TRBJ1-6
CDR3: CASSEGMVSPLHF
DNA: TGTGCCAGCAGTGAGGGGATGGTGTCACCCCTCCACTTT

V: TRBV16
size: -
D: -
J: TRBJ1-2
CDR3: CASSQLSGNGIGYTF
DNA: TGTGCCAGCAGCCAACTTTCAGGCAACGGTATCGGCTACACCTTC

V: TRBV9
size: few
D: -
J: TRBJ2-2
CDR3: CASSVVATSNTGELFF
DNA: TGTGCCAGCAGCGTAGTGGCTACCTCGAACACCGGGGAGCTGTTTTTT

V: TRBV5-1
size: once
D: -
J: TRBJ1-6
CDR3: CASSLAPRTNSPLHF
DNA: TGCGCCAGCAGCTTGGCCCCCCGGACTAATTCACCCCTCCACTTT

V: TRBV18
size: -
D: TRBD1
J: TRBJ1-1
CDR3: CASSPQAGGLTEAFF
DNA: TGTGCCAGCTCACCCCAGGCAGGGGGCCTCACTGAAGCTTTCTTT

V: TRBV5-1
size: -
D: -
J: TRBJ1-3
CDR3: CASSLAGFVLGSGNTIYF
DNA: TGCGCCAGCAGCTTGGCCGGGTTTGTGTTAGGATCTGGAAACACCATATATTTT

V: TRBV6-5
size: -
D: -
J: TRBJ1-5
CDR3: CASSTTGINQPQHF
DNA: TGTGCCAGCAGTACTACAGGGATAAATCAGCCCCAGCATTTT

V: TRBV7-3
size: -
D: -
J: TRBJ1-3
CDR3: CASSRQANSGNTIYF
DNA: TGTGCCAGCAGCAGACAGGCCAACTCTGGAAACACCATATATTTT

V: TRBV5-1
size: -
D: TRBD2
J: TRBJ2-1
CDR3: CASSLLAGVNEQFF
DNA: TGCGCCAGCAGCTTACTAGCGGGGGTCAATGAGCAGTTCTTC

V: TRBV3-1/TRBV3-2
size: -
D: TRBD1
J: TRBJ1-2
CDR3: CASSRGQNYGYTF
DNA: TGTGCCAGCAGCCGGGGACAGAACTATGGCTACACCTTC

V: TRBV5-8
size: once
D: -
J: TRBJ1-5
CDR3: CASSLAPQPQHF
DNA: TGTGCCAGCAGCCTGGCGCCGCAGCCCCAGCATTTT

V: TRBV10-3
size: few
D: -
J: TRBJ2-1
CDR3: CAISRDLIGEQFF
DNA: TGTGCCATCTCCAGGGACCTAATTGGGGAGCAGTTCTTC

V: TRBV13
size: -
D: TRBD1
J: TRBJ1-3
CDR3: CASSLGLGQGVNTIYF
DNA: TGTGCCAGCAGCTTAGGCTTGGGACAGGGTGTCAACACCATATATTTT

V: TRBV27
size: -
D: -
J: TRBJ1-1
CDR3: CASSWGTGGNTEAFF
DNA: TGTGCCAGCTCGTGGGGAACGGGGGGGAACACTGAAGCTTTCTTT

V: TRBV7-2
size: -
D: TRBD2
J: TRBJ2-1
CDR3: CASSLARGNNNEQFF
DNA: TGTGCCAGCAGCTTAGCGCGGGGGAACAACAATGAGCAGTTCTTC

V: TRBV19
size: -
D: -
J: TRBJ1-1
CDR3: CASSIDPAQEAFF
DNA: TGTGCCAGTAGTATAGATCCGGCCCAAGAAGCTTTCTTT

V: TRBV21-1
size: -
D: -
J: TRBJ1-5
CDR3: CASSKASGGGNQPQHF
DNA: TGTGCCAGCAGCAAAGCATCCGGGGGCGGCAATCAGCCCCAGCATTTT

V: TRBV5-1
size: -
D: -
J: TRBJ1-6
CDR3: CASSLGTGPNYNSPLHF
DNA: TGCGCCAGCAGCTTGGGGACGGGGCCGAACTATAATTCACCCCTCCACTTT

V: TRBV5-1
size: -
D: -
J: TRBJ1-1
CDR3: CASSEGLPNTEAFF
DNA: TGCGCCAGCAGCGAAGGTCTCCCGAACACTGAAGCTTTCTTT

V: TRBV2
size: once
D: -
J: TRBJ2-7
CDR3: CASTPGEGTEEKYF
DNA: TGTGCCAGCACTCCAGGGGAAGGAACCGAGGAAAAGTACTTC

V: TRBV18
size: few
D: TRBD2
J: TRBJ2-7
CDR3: CASAIAGEQYF
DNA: TGTGCCAGCGCAATAGCGGGGGAGCAGTACTTC